The subject of this entry is one T cell receptor beta chain. The antigen it recognizes is unknown. The sample holds no much larger clone one base away, and base qualities are not on file. The study tested focal radiation therapy combined with CTLA-4 blockade (ipilimumab) in patients with chemo-refractory metastatic non-small-cell lung cancer. Library construction relied on the immunoSEQ multiplex PCR assay. Imported from immuneACCESS, the table was reduced by TCRdb to in-frame sequences with V and J called. These copies leave out some clones; in studies compared against another copy, an unresolved V gene accounts for under half, and the cause of the remainder is not known. This sample comprises more than 90,000 clones, around nine tenths of them detected only once. Together, the top ten hold 4.9% of the sample. The data were taken from a study of radiotherapy plus CTLA-4 blockade in lung cancer (dated by TCRdb to the late 2010s). About the study as a whole: Among enrolled patients, 15% to 20% had an objective response and roughly 31% reached disease control. Study-level results and caveats: Early dynamic changes in blood T cell clones, together with increased serum interferon-beta after radiation, were reported as the strongest predictors of response. TCR clones derived from tumors expanded in peripheral blood after treatment with radiotherapy and ipilimumab.

CDR1 and CDR2 were assigned from the germline V gene as WSHSY and SAAADI. The V and J ends are trimmed by 6 bases and 3 bases, leaving 12 bases between them. The CDR3 goes from the cysteine to the phenylalanine over 14 residues. The kept DNA is CDR3 alone, 42 bases in frame from the first base. The sequence was obtained from a human donor with non-small cell lung cancer that progressed on radiotherapy plus ipilimumab. This sequence uses TRBV10-2 and TRBJ2-1; the D call could be TRBD1 or TRBD2, with each sharing 5 bases. The input for sequencing was peripheral blood, taken from a patient treated with radiotherapy plus ipilimumab. The DNA reads as follows: TGCGCCAGCAGGGGACCGGGCAGCTACAATGAGCAGTTCTTC. The encoded protein is CASRGPGSYNEQFF.